The following is a T cell receptor (beta chain) sequence with its context. What it binds is not known. Trimming left V 3 bases short and J 5 bases short, with 14 bases between. Germline lookup yields CDR1 MNHEY and CDR2 SMNVEV (reference sequence). The CDR3 is 14 amino acids. This specimen belongs to a study of CD8+ T cells in alopecia areata. cDNA reverse transcribed from extracted RNA served as the sequencing template. The table came from immunoSEQ multiplex PCR; TCRdb's copy has only in-frame clones and leaves some out. Altogether 180,000 or so clones are present, 50% to 65% being singletons, with the ten largest covering roughly a tenth. As to treatment: oral pan-JAK inhibitor, 5-10 mg twice daily. The study's findings and limits: The study found tofacitinib significantly decreased scalp clonality and expanded CD8+ clones among the top 100.

V is TRBV27 and J is TRBJ2-7; D is undetermined. The sample consisted of CD8+ T cells sorted from blood, taken at week 24, from a patient treated with tofacitinib. This receptor was identified in a human donor with alopecia areata. The CDR3, as DNA: TGTGCCAGCAGTTTTCTGGCTTTTGGTGACGAGCAGTACTTC. It yields the protein CASSFLAFGDEQYF.